Listed here are 31 T cell receptor beta chains from one sample, sequenced in a study of T cell responses to AZD1222 COVID-19 vaccine. Libraries were prepared by immunoSEQ multiplex PCR; TCRdb keeps only in-frame clonotypes and omits some of them. The sample lists 120,000 to 150,000 clones; 91% were seen once. This specimen was peripheral blood, taken 28 days after the second AZD1222 dose. These receptors all stem from an adult who received the AZD1222 COVID-19 vaccine.

The CDR3 DNA reads TGTGCCACCAGTGATCCGGGGAGGACTGAAGCTTTCTTT. Translation: CATSDPGRTEAFF. The chain joins TRBV24-1 to TRBJ1-1; D is unresolved. CDR1 and CDR2 (germline): KGHDR, SFDVKD. The CDR3 loop spans 13 amino acids. V was cut by 3 bases and J by 5 bases, with 9 bases left in between.

This chain links TRBV9 with TRBJ2-4; D gene uncertain. The length of the CDR3 is 13 residues. Germline-derived CDR1 and CDR2 are SGDLS and YYNGEE. V was shortened by 4 bases and J by 8 bases, with 13 bases between the two germline ends. In DNA, the CDR3 is TGTGCCAGCAGCCCCAGCCCTTCGGACATTCAGTACTTC. Its protein is CASSPSPSDIQYF. The whole variable domain, remainder taken from reference TRBV9 and TRBJ2-4, is DSGVTQTPKHLITATGQRVTLRCSPRSGDLSVYWYQQSLDQGLQFLIQYYNGEERAKGNILERFSAQQFPDLHSELNLSSLELGDSALYFCASSPSPSDIQYFGAGTRLSVL.

This clone was seen just once. V is TRBV18 and J is TRBJ2-3, with a tentative D call TRBD2 (6 bases). This CDR3 has 15 residues. V lost 3 bases and J lost 4, with 14 bases in between. CDR1 is KGHSH and CDR2 is LQKENI in the germline V gene. The CDR3 reads CASSPVPGLSDTQYF. CDR3 in DNA: TGTGCCAGCTCACCCGTCCCGGGACTTTCAGATACGCAGTATTTT.

The chain has TRBV5-1 and TRBJ2-7, with a possible D match to TRBD1 (5 bases). The V and J ends lost 4 bases and 5 bases respectively, with 13 bases between them. Germline V CDR1 and CDR2: SGHRS, YFSETQ. The CDR3 length is 13 residues. CDR3: CASSLEQANEQYF. CDR3 DNA sequence: TGCGCCAGCAGCCTCGAACAGGCGAACGAGCAGTACTTC.

The V gene is TRBV18, the J gene TRBJ1-5, with 8 positions matching TRBD1. The V and J ends lost 4 bases and 6 bases, in that order; junction bases with no gene match: 5. The CDR3 loop spans 14 amino acids. Germline loops: CDR1 KGHSH, CDR2 LQKENI. The CDR3 region is CASSLGQGGQPQHF. CDR3 in DNA: TGTGCCAGCTCACTCGGACAGGGCGGTCAGCCCCAGCATTTT.

This clone was counted once. The chain is built from TRBV7-2 and TRBJ2-1; a weak D match, TRBD1 (5 bases). Germline values: CDR1 SGHTA, CDR2 FQGNSA. With 2 bases removed from V and 1 base from J, the gap between germline ends came to 15 bases. CDR3 length: 17 residues. This chain's CDR3 is CASSLNSRGRSYNEQFF. CDR3 DNA sequence: TGTGCCAGCAGCTTAAATAGTAGGGGTCGTTCCTACAATGAGCAGTTCTTC.

This clone was counted a few times. The chain combines TRBV6-2 or TRBV6-3 with TRBJ2-7, with TRBD2 identical over 10 bases. The CDR3 covers 15 residues. CDR1 is MNHEY, CDR2 SVGEGT, per germline. V shed 6 bases, J shed 3 bases, and the junction held 8 bases outside the gene matches. The CDR3 DNA is TGTGCCAGCAGCCGATCCTCTAGCGGGAGCTACGAGCAGTACTTC. Translating it yields CASSRSSSGSYEQYF.

The chain employs TRBV6-2 or TRBV6-3 and TRBJ1-2; tentative D call: TRBD1 (5 bases). The CDR3 is 13 residues long. The V gene's germline CDR1 is MNHEY and CDR2 SVGEGT. V gave up 6 bases and J gave up 4 bases, with 12 bases separating them. This CDR3 reads CASSEGPGYGYTF. CDR3 coding DNA: TGTGCCAGCAGCGAGGGGCCGGGCTATGGCTACACCTTC.

The chain joins TRBV15 to TRBJ1-5; D remains unclear. Germline-derived CDR1 and CDR2 are LNHNV and YYDKDF (reference sequence). The ends were cut back, 0 bases at V and 2 bases at J, with 8 bases in the middle. The CDR3 has 15 residues. The CDR3 DNA reads TGTGCCACCAGCAGAGATCGCCAACGCAATCAGCCCCAGCATTTT. This sequence encodes CATSRDRQRNQPQHF.

J is TRBJ2-7 and V is TRBV19; TRBD2 agrees at 8 bases. Germline V gives CDR1 LNHDA, CDR2 SQIVND (reference sequence). This CDR3 is built from 17 residues. V trimming: 5 bases; J trimming: 3 bases; junction bases outside the gene matches: 15. Written as DNA, the CDR3 is TGTGCCAGTAGTCCCATTCGGGCGGGAGGTAGCGGCTACGAGCAGTACTTC. It yields the protein CASSPIRAGGSGYEQYF.

V gene TRBV6-5 combines with J gene TRBJ2-1, with D possibly being TRBD2 (6 bases). CDR1 and CDR2 (germline): MNHEY, SVGAGI. The CDR3 runs 13 residues. The V and J ends lost 8 bases and 5 bases respectively, with 13 bases between them. The CDR3 DNA sequence: TGTGCCAGCGGGGGACTTGGGCACAATGAGCAGTTCTTC. Its protein is CASGGLGHNEQFF.

The chain has TRBV6-2 or TRBV6-3 and TRBJ1-5; a weak D match, TRBD1 (5 bases). Germline V gene data show CDR1 as MNHEY and CDR2 as SVGEGT. V gave up 4 bases and J gave up 4 bases, with 17 bases separating them. The CDR3 is 16 residues long. Here the CDR3 reads CASSSSNYRLNQPQHF. Written as DNA, the CDR3 is TGTGCCAGCAGTTCCTCAAACTACAGGCTAAATCAGCCCCAGCATTTT.

This chain connects TRBV6-2 or TRBV6-3 to TRBJ1-4, with 9 positions matching TRBD1. CDR3 length: 15 amino acids. V trimming: 5 bases; J trimming: 3 bases; junction bases outside the gene matches: 4. CDR1 and CDR2 (germline): MNHEY, SVGEGT. CDR3 sequence: CASSDDRGANEKLFF. The CDR3 region has the DNA TGTGCCAGCAGTGACGACAGGGGGGCTAATGAAAAACTGTTTTTT.

This chain connects TRBV19 to TRBJ1-2, with 8 positions matching TRBD1. Unmatched junction bases numbered 12, after V lost 2 bases and J lost 13 bases. This CDR3 is built from 14 residues. Germline V gene data show CDR1 as LNHDA and CDR2 as SQIVND (reference sequence). The CDR3 DNA is TGTGCCAGTAGTATACCAGGGGGCAGGTTTGTTGTCACCTTC. Encoded protein: CASSIPGGRFVVTF. Complete variable domain (other parts from reference TRBV19 and TRBJ1-2): DGGITQSPKYLFRKEGQNVTLSCEQNLNHDAMYWYRQDPGQGLRLIYYSQIVNDFQKGDIAEGYSVSREKKESFPLTVTSAQKNPTAFYLCASSIPGGRFVVTFGSGTRLTVV.

The gene calls are TRBV19 and TRBJ2-3, with 13 bases that match TRBD2. This CDR3 region has 17 residues. The germline V gene encodes CDR1 LNHDA and CDR2 SQIVND (reference sequence). J lost 3 bases, V lost 0 bases, and 3 bases had no gene match. CDR3 in DNA: TGTGCCAGTAGTATAGACCGGACTAGCGGGGGTACAGATACGCAGTATTTT. Its protein product is CASSIDRTSGGTDTQYF.

This clone was seen once. The chain has TRBV7-2 and TRBJ1-2; a weak D match, TRBD1 (5 bases). Germline CDR1 SGHTA, CDR2 FQGNSA. V was trimmed by 6 bases and J by 8 bases, leaving 22 bases between them. CDR3 length: 15 residues. This CDR3 is CASRTTTGTSSGYTF. In DNA form, the CDR3 reads TGTGCCAGCAGAACAACAACCGGGACCTCATCCGGCTACACCTTC.

J is TRBJ1-5 and V is TRBV29-1; D is undetermined. Trimming left V 0 bases short and J 2 bases short, with 17 bases between. The CDR3 is 17 residues long. Germline values: CDR1 SQVTM, CDR2 ANQGSEA. The CDR3 sequence: CSVEEFLRSRGNQPQHF. CDR3 in DNA: TGCAGCGTTGAAGAATTTCTCCGGTCTAGGGGCAATCAGCCCCAGCATTTT.

This chain links TRBV10-3 with TRBJ1-1, with D possibly TRBD1 on 5 matching bases. The V gene's germline CDR1 is ENHRY and CDR2 SYGVKD. Deletions cut 7 bases from V and 0 bases from J, with 9 bases between. The CDR3 loop spans 13 amino acids. The CDR3 sequence is CAITGLMNTEAFF. As DNA, the CDR3 is TGTGCCATCACGGGGCTCATGAACACTGAAGCTTTCTTT.

V gene TRBV11-2 combines with J gene TRBJ1-1; a weak D match, TRBD1 (6 bases). The CDR3 runs to 14 residues. Germline assignment: CDR1 SGHAT and CDR2 FQNNGV. The germline V and J ends were trimmed by 1 base and 2 bases, with 8 bases remaining between them. As DNA, the CDR3 is TGTGCCAGCAGCTTAGGACAGGTCAACACTGAAGCTTTCTTT. Residues: CASSLGQVNTEAFF.

The chain links TRBV9 to TRBJ1-1; D unresolved. CDR1 and CDR2 from the germline V gene are SGDLS and YYNGEE. The V end was cut by 3 bases, the J end by 8 bases, with 14 bases between. This CDR3 comprises 13 residues. The CDR3 nucleotides read TGTGCCAGCAGCGACCGAGGTTCGGGGGAAGCTTTCTTT. This sequence encodes CASSDRGSGEAFF.

V usage is TRBV5-6 and J usage is TRBJ2-3, with a possible D match to TRBD1 (5 bases). Trimming stripped 2 bases from V and 4 bases from J, with 14 bases between. CDR1 and CDR2 (germline): SGHDT, YYEEEE. The length of the CDR3 is 15 residues. The CDR3 sequence is CASSFLGPGSDTQYF. CDR3 coding DNA: TGTGCCAGCAGCTTCCTGGGGCCAGGGTCAGATACGCAGTATTTT. Looking up the rest from reference TRBV5-6 and TRBJ2-3 gives the full variable domain: DAGVTQSPTHLIKTRGQQVTLRCSPKSGHDTVSWYQQALGQGPQFIFQYYEEEERQRGNFPDRFSGHQFPNYSSELNVNALLLGDSALYLCASSFLGPGSDTQYFGPGTRLTVL.

The chain links TRBV29-1 to TRBJ1-2; D is unclear. Germline V lookup: CDR1 SQVTM, CDR2 ANQGSEA. V lost 1 base to trimming and J lost 1 base, with 16 bases between them. This CDR3 has 16 residues. CDR3 DNA: TGCAGCGTTGAAGGGCGCGGACGGAAGGTTAACTATGGCTACACCTTC. Protein sequence: CSVEGRGRKVNYGYTF.

The CDR3, as DNA: TGTGCCAGCAGCGTTCTAGACCGGGACAGTCAGTCCTACGAGCAGTACTTC. It specifies CASSVLDRDSQSYEQYF. J is TRBJ2-7 and V is TRBV7-6; 7 bases are a match to TRBD1. V lost 5 bases to trimming and J lost 1 base; unmatched junction nucleotides: 14. The germline V gene encodes CDR1 SGHVS and CDR2 FNYEAQ. This CDR3 contains 17 residues.

The chain is built from TRBV3-1 (or the pseudogene TRBV3-2) and TRBJ2-1; no clear D. This CDR3 comprises 12 residues. Trimming shortened V by 1 base and J by 9 bases, and 7 bases separated the two germline ends. Germline V gene data show CDR1 as LGHDT and CDR2 as YNNKEL (reference sequence). CDR3 in amino acids: CASSQGFAEQFF. The CDR3 nucleotides are TGTGCCAGCAGCCAAGGGTTCGCTGAGCAGTTCTTC.

V is TRBV2 and J is TRBJ1-2; 7 bases map to TRBD1. Germline CDR1 SNHLY, CDR2 FYNNEI. This CDR3 comprises 16 residues. Losses at the gene ends were 1 base for V and 0 bases for J; bases not matched to a gene: 5. Here the CDR3 DNA reads TGTGCCAGCAGTGAAGAGGGGGGGACAGCTAACTATGGCTACACCTTC. This gives the protein CASSEEGGTANYGYTF.

The chain is built from TRBV4-1 and TRBJ2-1; tentatively, D is TRBD1 (5 bases). CDR3 length equals 16 residues. Trimming removed 0 bases from V and 3 bases from J, with 12 bases in between. Looked up from germline, CDR1 is MGHRA and CDR2 is YSYEKL. This chain's CDR3 is CASSQDKGRSYNEQFF. CDR3 in DNA: TGCGCCAGCAGCCAAGATAAGGGGCGGAGCTACAATGAGCAGTTCTTC.

The chain is built from TRBV7-6 and TRBJ2-7; 8 positions agree with TRBD1. V lost 8 bases and J lost 4; bases outside the gene matches: 4. The germline V gene encodes CDR1 SGHVS and CDR2 FNYEAQ. The CDR3 runs to 12 residues. The CDR3 sequence: CASGTGFYEQYF. The CDR3 DNA reads as TGTGCCAGCGGGACAGGATTTTACGAGCAGTACTTC.

This chain links TRBV7-9 with TRBJ1-1; TRBD1 matches at 11 bases. V lost 4 bases, J lost 4 bases, and 8 bases stayed unmatched. The CDR3 has 16 residues. The germline V gene has CDR1 SEHNR and CDR2 FQNEAQ (reference sequence). The CDR3 loop is CASSSGTGGVVTEAFF. DNA of the CDR3: TGTGCCAGCAGCTCGGGGACAGGGGGGGTAGTCACTGAAGCTTTCTTT.

The chain recombines TRBV5-1 with TRBJ1-2; TRBD1 aligns across 9 bases. The J segment lost 7 bases and the V segment lost 1 base, leaving 11 bases of the junction unmatched. The CDR3 spans 16 residues. From germline, CDR1 is SGHRS and CDR2 YFSETQ. The CDR3 here is CASSLRPRQGECGYTF. The CDR3 nucleotides read TGCGCCAGCAGCTTGAGACCGCGACAGGGGGAATGTGGCTACACCTTC.

The rearrangement uses TRBV4-1 and TRBJ2-1; 7 nucleotides line up with TRBD2. Unmatched junction bases numbered 8, after V lost 1 base and J lost 2 bases. The CDR3 extends over 17 amino acids. Germline V gene sequence: CDR1 MGHRA, CDR2 YSYEKL. DNA of the CDR3: TGCGCCAGCAGCCAAGGCCCCTCTAGCGGAACCTACAATGAGCAGTTCTTC. This sequence encodes CASSQGPSSGTYNEQFF.

The V gene is TRBV28, the J gene TRBJ1-5, with unresolved D. Trimming left V 8 bases short and J 1 base short, with 12 bases between. Germline assignment: CDR1 MDHEN and CDR2 SYDVKM. The CDR3 has 14 amino acids. CDR3 sequence reads: CASGEIVSNQPQHF. The CDR3 bases are TGTGCCAGCGGGGAAATAGTAAGCAATCAGCCCCAGCATTTT.